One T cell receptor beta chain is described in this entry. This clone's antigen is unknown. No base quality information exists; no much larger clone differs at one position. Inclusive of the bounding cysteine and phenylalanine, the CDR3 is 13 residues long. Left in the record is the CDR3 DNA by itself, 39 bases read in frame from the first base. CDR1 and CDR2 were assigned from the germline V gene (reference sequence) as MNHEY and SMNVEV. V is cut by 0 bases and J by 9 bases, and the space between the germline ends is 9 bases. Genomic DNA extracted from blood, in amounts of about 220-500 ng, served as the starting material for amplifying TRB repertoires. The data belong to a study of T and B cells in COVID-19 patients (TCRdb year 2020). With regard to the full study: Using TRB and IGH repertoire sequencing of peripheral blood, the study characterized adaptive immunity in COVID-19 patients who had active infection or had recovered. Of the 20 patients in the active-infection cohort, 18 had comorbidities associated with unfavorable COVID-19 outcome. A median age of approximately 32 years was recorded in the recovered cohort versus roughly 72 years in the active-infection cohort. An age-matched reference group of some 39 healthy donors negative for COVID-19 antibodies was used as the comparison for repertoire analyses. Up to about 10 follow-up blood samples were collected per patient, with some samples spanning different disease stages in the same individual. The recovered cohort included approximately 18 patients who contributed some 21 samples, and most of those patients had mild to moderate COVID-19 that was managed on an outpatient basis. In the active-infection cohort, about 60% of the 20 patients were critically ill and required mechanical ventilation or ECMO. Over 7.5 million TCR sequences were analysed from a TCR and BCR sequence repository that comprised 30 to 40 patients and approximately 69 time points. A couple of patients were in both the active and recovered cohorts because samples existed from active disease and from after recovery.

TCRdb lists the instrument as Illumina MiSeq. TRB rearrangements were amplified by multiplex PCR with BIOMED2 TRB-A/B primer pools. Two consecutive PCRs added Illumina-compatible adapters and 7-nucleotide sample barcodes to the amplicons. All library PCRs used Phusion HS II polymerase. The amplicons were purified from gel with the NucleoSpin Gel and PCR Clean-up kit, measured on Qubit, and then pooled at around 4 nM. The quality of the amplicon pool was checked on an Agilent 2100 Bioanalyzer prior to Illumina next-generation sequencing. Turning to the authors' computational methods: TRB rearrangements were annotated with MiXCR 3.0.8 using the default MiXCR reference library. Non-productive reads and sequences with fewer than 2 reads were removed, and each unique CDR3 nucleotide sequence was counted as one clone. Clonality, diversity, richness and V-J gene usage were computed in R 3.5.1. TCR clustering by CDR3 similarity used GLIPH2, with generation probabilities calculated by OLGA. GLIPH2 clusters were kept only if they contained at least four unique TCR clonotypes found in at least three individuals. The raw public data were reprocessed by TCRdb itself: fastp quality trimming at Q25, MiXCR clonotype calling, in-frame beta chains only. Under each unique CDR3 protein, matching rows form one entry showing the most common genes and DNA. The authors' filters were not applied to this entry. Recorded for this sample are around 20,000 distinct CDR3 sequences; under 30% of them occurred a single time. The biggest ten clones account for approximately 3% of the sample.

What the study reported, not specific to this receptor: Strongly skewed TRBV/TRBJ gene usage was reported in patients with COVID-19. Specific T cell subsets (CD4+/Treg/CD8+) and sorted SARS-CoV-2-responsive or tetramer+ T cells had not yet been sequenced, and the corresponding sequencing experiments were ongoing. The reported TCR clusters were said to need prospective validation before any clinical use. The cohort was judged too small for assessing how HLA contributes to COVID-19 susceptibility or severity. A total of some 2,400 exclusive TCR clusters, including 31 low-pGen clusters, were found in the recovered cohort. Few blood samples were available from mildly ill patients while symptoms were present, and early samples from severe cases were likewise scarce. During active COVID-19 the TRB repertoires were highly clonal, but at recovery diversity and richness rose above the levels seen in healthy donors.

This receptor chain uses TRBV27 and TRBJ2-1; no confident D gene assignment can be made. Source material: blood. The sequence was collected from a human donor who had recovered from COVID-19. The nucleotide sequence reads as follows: TGTGCCAGCAGTTTATCGCTCCCAGGTGAGCAGTTCTTC. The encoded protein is CASSLSLPGEQFF.